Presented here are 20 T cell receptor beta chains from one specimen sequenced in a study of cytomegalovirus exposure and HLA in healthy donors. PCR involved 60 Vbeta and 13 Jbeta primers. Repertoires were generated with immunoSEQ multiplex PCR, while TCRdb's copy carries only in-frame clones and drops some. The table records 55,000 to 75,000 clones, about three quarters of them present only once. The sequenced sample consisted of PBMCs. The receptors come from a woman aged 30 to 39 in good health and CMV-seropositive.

CDR3 nucleotides: TGCAGCGTCGTAGGGGGAACCTACGAGCAGTACTTC. Translated, it gives CSVVGGTYEQYF. The chain carries TRBV29-1 and TRBJ2-7; possible D gene TRBD1, 6 bases. This CDR3 contains 12 residues. Germline CDR1 reads SQVTM; CDR2 reads ANQGSEA. Trimming pared 6 bases from V and 2 bases from J, leaving 11 bases between.

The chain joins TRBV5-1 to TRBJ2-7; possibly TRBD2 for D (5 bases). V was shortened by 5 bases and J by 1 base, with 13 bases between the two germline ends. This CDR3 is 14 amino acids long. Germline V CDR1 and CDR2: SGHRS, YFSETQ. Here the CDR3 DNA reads TGCGCCAGCAGGAGGGAAGCCAATTCCTACGAGCAGTACTTC. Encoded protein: CASRREANSYEQYF.

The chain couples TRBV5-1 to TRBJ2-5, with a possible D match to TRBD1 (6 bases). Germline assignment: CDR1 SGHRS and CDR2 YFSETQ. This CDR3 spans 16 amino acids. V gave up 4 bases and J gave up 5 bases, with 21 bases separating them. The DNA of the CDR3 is TGCGCCAGCAGCCACGGACAGACCGGTCACGGGGAGACCCAGTACTTC. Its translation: CASSHGQTGHGETQYF.

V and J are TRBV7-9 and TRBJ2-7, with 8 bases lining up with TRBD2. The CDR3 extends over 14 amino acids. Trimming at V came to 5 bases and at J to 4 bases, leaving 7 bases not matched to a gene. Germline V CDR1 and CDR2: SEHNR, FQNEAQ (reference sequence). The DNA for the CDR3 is TGTGCCAGCAGCCAAAGCGGGAGTATGTACGAGCAGTACTTC. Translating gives CASSQSGSMYEQYF.

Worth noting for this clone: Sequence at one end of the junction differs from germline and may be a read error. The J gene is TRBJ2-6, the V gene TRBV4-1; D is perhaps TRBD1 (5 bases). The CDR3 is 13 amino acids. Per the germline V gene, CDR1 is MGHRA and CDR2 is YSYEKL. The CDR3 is CASSQGQVGPTSF. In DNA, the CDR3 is TGCGCCAGCAGCCAAGGGCAGGTGGGGCCAACGTCCTTC.

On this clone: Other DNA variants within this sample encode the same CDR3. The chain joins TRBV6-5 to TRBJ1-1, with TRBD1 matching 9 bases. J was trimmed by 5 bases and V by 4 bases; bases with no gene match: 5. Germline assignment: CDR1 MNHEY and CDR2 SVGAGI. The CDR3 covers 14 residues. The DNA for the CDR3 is TGTGCCAGCAGTTCACAGGGGGCGTGGACTGAAGCTTTCTTT. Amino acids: CASSSQGAWTEAFF.

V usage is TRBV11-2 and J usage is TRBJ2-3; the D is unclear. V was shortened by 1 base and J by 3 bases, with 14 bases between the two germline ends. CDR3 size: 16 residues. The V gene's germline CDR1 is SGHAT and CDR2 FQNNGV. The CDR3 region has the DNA TGTGCCAGCAGCTTAGGCAGGATTTGGATAACAGATACGCAGTATTTT. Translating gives CASSLGRIWITDTQYF.

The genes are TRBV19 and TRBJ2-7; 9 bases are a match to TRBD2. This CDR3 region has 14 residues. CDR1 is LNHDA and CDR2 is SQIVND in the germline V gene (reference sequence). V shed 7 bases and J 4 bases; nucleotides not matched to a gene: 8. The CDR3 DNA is TGTGCCAGTACCAATAGCGGGAGTGAATACGAGCAGTACTTC. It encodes CASTNSGSEYEQYF.

CDR3 loop: CASSLGTGDRFTDTQYF. CDR3 DNA sequence: TGCGCCAGCAGCTTGGGAACAGGGGACAGGTTCACAGATACGCAGTATTTT. The V and J genes are TRBV5-1 and TRBJ2-3, with TRBD1 identical over 8 bases. The CDR3 has 17 amino acids. Germline CDR1 and CDR2: SGHRS and YFSETQ. V dropped 0 bases and J dropped 2; count of bases not matched to a gene: 8.

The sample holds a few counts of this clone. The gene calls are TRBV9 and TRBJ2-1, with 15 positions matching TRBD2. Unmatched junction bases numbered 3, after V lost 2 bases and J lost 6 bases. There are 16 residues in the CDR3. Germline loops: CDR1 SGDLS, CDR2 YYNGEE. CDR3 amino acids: CASSVGLAGGGNEQFF. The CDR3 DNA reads TGTGCCAGCAGCGTCGGACTAGCGGGAGGGGGCAATGAGCAGTTCTTC.

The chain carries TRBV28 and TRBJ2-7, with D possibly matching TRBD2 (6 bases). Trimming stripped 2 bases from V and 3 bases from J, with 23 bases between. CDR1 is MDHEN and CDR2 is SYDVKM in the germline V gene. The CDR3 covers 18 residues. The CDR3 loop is CASSLELAFGTGLYEQYF. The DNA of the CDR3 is TGTGCCAGCAGTTTAGAGCTTGCCTTCGGGACTGGACTCTACGAGCAGTACTTC.

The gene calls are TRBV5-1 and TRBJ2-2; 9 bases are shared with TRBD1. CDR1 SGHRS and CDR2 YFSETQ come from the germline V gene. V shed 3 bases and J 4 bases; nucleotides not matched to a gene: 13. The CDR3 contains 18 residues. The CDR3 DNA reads TGCGCCAGCAGCTACCGGCTACAGGGGGCGTCGGCCACCGGGGAGCTGTTTTTT. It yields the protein CASSYRLQGASATGELFF. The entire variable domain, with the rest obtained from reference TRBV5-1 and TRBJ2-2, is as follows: KAGVTQTPRYLIKTRGQQVTLSCSPISGHRSVSWYQQTPGQGLQFLFEYFSETQRNKGNFPGRFSGRQFSNSRSEMNVSTLELGDSALYLCASSYRLQGASATGELFFGEGSRLTVL.

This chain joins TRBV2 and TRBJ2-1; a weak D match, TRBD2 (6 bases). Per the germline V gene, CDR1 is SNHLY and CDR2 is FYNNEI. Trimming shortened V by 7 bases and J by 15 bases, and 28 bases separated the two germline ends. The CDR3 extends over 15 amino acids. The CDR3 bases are TGTGCCAGCAAGGAAGGGTCGGGCGACTGGGAGGTGTTGTTCTTC. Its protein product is CASKEGSGDWEVLFF.

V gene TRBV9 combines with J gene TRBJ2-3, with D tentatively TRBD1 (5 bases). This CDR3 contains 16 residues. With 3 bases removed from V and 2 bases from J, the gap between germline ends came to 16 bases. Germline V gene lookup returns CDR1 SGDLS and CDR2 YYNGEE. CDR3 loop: CASSDRDDRITDTQYF. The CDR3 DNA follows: TGTGCCAGCAGCGATCGCGACGACAGAATCACAGATACGCAGTATTTT.

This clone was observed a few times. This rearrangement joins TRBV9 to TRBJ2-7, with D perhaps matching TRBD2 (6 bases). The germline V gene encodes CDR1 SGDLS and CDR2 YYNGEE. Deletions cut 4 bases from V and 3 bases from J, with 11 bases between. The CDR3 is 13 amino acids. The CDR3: CASSPGGHYEQYF. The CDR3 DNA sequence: TGTGCCAGCAGCCCCGGGGGTCACTACGAGCAGTACTTC.

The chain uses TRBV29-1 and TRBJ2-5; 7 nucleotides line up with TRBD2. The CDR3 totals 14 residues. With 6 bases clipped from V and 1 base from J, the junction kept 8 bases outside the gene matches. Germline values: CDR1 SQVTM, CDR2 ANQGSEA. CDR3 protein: CSVAGPSGQETQYF. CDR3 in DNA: TGCAGCGTAGCAGGGCCTAGCGGCCAAGAGACCCAGTACTTC.

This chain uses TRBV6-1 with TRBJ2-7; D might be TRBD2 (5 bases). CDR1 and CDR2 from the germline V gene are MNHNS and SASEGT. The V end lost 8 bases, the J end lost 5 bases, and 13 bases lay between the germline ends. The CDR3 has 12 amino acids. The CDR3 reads CASWEKGDEQYF. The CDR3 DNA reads TGTGCCAGCTGGGAGAAGGGCGACGAGCAGTACTTC.

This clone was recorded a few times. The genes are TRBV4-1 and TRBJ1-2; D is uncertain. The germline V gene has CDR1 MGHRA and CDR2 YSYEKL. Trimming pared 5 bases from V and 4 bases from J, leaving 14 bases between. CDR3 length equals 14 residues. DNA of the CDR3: TGCGCCAGCAGCTCGCGCGGAACGGGCTATGGCTACACCTTC. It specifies CASSSRGTGYGYTF.

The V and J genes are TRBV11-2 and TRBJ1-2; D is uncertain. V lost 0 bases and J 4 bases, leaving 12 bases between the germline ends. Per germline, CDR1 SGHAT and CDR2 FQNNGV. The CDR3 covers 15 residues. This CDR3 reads CASSLEGLSGYGYTF. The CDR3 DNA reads TGTGCCAGCAGCTTAGAAGGCCTCAGCGGCTATGGCTACACCTTC. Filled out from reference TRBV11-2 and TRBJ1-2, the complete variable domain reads EAGVAQSPRYKIIEKRQSVAFWCNPISGHATLYWYQQILGQGPKLLIQFQNNGVVDDSQLPKDRFSAERLKGVDSTLKIQPAKLEDSAVYLCASSLEGLSGYGYTFGSGTRLTVV.

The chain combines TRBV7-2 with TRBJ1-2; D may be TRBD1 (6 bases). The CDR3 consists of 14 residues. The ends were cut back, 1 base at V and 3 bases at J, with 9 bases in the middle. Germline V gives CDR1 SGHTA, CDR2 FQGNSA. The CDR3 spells CASSLVSGDYGYTF. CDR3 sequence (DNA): TGTGCCAGCAGCTTAGTTTCAGGGGACTATGGCTACACCTTC.